The following is a TCR beta chain sequence with its context. Method: immunoSEQ multiplex PCR; TCRdb's copy keeps in-frame clones and lacks some. This sample has roughly 240,000 clones, with approximately 80% found just once. The sample belongs to a study of blood T cell repertoires in COVID-19. As for the study in general: From T cells, B-cell-depleted T cells, or PBMCs came the material, which was cDNA or gDNA.

The CDR3 contains 14 residues. V lost 5 bases to trimming and J lost 7 bases, with 17 bases between them. CDR1 and CDR2 (germline): MNHEY, SMNVEV (reference sequence). Sequenced material: peripheral blood. The clonotype comes from a man aged 35 to 55 who had recovered from COVID-19. This chain links TRBV27 with TRBJ1-2; D gene unclear. This CDR3 is CASSPTSGPSGYTF. In DNA, the CDR3 is TGTGCCAGCAGTCCGACGAGCGGCCCCAGTGGCTACACCTTC.